Given below is one T cell receptor beta chain in context. Generated by immunoSEQ multiplex PCR, the TCRdb table keeps only in-frame clones and is missing some. The profile shows 350,000 or so clones, roughly 90% of them singletons. The sample is drawn from a study of blood T cell repertoires in COVID-19. Recruits, aged roughly 18 to 90 years, lived in roughly 22 US areas. Exposed study participants had met a COVID-19 case within 2 weeks before entry. This receptor was taken from a woman aged 25 to 39 who had been exposed to COVID-19. The specimen was PBMCs or T cells enriched from blood (not recorded which).

CDR3 loop: CASSFRTGSEKLFF. The CDR3 coding sequence is TGTGCCAGCAGCTTCAGGACAGGGTCTGAAAAACTGTTTTTT. The chain uses TRBV7-9 and TRBJ1-4; 8 nucleotides align to TRBD1. With 3 bases clipped from V and 7 bases from J, the junction kept 4 bases outside the gene matches. CDR1 SEHNR and CDR2 FQNEAQ come from the germline V gene (reference sequence). The CDR3 extends over 14 amino acids. Full variable domain (rest looked up from reference TRBV7-9 and TRBJ1-4): DTGVSQNPRHKITKRGQNVTFRCDPISEHNRLYWYRQTLGQGPEFLTYFQNEAQLEKSRLLSDRFSAERPKGSFSTLEIQRTEQGDSAMYLCASSFRTGSEKLFFGSGTQLSVL.